This T cell receptor beta chain originates from a study of tumor-infiltrating lymphocytes in primary liver carcinoma. Study-wide findings and caveats: With p = 0.039, the top-250-clone fraction in tumors significantly exceeded that in blood. Tumor region pairs shared more overlap than did tumor-adjacent and tumor-blood pairs.

The input was about 490 ng total RNA; TCR beta cDNA was made from it with a constant-region primer. Amplification in three nested multiplex PCR rounds with slightly modified ARM-PCR gave rise to TCR beta libraries. In the first two PCR rounds, TRBV1-TRBV30 forward primers were paired with a C-beta reverse primer, and each round lasted approximately 10 cycles. From the multiplex PCR reads, TCRdb called clonotypes with MiXCR, one entry per CDR3 protein. The sample consists of some 87,000 distinct CDR3 sequences, just over 65% of them appearing once. Unsorted bulk tissue, roughly 20-32 mg of it, served as the source for co-extraction of RNA and DNA. Chronic HBV infection was present, with no prior treatment. Concerning this clonotype: Antigen specificity is unknown. One end of the junction is discordant with germline, which a read error may explain.

This CDR3 contains 14 residues. CDR1 and CDR2 (germline): ENHRY, SYGVKD. The J gene is TRBJ1-5, the V gene TRBV10-3; no reliable D call. The DNA matches TRBJ2-3 better at its end, which makes the J call doubtful. The TCR comes from a man aged 40-55 years with primary liver carcinoma and hepatitis B virus infection. Sequenced: tumor-adjacent normal liver tissue. The chain's CDR3 is CAIGESSNNQPQYF. For the CDR3, the DNA is TGTGCCATCGGTGAGTCGTCGAACAATCAGCCCCAGTATTTT.